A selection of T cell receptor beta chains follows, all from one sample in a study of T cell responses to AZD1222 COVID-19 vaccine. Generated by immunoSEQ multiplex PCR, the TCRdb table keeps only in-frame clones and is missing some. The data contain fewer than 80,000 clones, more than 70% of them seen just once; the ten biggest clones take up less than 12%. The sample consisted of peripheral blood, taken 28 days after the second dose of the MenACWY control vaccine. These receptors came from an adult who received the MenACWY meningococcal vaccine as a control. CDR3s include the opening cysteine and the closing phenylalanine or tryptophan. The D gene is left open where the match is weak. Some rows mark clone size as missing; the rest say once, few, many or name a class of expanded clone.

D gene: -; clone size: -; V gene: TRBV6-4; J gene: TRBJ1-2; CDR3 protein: CASSDPPNYGYTF; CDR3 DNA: TGTGCCAGCAGTGACCCCCCTAACTATGGCTACACCTTC
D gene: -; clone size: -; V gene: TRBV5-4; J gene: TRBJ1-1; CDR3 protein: CASSAGGRNTEAFF; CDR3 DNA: TGTGCCAGCAGCGCGGGGGGGAGGAACACTGAAGCTTTCTTT
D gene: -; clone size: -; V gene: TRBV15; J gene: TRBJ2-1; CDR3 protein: CATSRDQNNEQFF; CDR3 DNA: TGTGCCACCAGCAGAGACCAAAACAATGAGCAGTTCTTC
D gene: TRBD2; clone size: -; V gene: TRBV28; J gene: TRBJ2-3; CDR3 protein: CASSLLDSGDTDTQYF; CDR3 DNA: TGTGCCAGCAGTTTATTGGATAGCGGGGACACAGATACGCAGTATTTT
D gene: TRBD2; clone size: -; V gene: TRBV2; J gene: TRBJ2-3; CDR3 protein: CASSVAGGIGDTQYF; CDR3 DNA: TGTGCCAGCAGCGTAGCGGGGGGGATTGGAGATACGCAGTATTTT
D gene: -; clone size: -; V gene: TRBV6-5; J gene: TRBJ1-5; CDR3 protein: CASSQGVRQPQHF; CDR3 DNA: TGTGCCAGCAGCCAAGGAGTTAGGCAGCCCCAGCATTTT
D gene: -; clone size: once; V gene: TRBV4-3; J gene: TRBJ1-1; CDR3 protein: CASSQETGMNTEAFF; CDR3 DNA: TGCGCCAGCAGCCAGGAGACAGGAATGAACACTGAAGCTTTCTTT
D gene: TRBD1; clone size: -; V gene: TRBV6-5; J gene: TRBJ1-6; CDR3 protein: CASSTWTGNSPLHF; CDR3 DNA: TGTGCCAGCAGTACATGGACAGGAAATTCACCCCTCCACTTT
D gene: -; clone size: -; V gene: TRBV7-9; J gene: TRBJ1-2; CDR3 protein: CASSEGQHGYTF; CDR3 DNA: TGTGCCAGCAGCGAAGGACAGCATGGCTACACCTTC
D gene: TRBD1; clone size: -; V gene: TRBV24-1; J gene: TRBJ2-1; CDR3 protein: CATSDPRDRIYNEQFF; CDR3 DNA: TGTGCCACCAGTGATCCCCGGGACAGGATCTATAATGAGCAGTTCTTC
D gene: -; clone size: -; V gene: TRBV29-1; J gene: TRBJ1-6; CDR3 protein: CSVKEGFYNSPLHF; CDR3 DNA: TGCAGCGTGAAGGAGGGTTTCTATAATTCACCCCTCCACTTT
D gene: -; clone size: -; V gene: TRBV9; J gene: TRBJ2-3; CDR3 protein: CASSVDQGSTDTQYF; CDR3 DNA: TGTGCCAGCAGCGTAGATCAAGGGAGCACAGATACGCAGTATTTT
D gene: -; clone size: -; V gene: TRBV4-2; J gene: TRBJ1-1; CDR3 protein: CASSQGLGSTEAFF; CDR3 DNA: TGTGCCAGCAGCCAGGGGTTGGGGAGCACTGAAGCTTTCTTT
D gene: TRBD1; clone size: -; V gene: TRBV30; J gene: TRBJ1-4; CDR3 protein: CAWSVGGNEVEKLFF; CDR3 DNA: TGTGCCTGGAGTGTAGGGGGCAATGAGGTTGAAAAACTGTTTTTT
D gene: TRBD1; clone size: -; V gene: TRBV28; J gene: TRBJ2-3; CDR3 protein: CASSFTGGTDTQYF; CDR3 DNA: TGTGCCAGCAGTTTCACAGGGGGCACAGATACGCAGTATTTT
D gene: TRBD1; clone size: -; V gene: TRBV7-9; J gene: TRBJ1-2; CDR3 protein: CASSFPLTGQGANGYTF; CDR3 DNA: TGTGCCAGCAGCTTCCCCCTAACAGGACAGGGGGCCAATGGCTACACCTTC
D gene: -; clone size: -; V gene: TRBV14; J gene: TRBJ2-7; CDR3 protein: CASSQGGVSAYEQYF; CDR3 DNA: TGTGCCAGCAGCCAAGGCGGGGTATCTGCCTACGAGCAGTACTTC
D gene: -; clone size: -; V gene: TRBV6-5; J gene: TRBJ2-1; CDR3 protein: CASIQTLSPFAQFF; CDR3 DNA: TGTGCCAGCATCCAGACCTTATCCCCCTTTGCCCAGTTCTTC
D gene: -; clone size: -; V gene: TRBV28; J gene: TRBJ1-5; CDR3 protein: CASSLGPYSNQPQHF; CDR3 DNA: TGTGCCAGCAGTTTAGGGCCTTATAGCAATCAGCCCCAGCATTTT
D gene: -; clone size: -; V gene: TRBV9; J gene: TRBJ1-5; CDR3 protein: CASSVFQGVIHQPQHF; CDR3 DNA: TGTGCCAGCAGCGTGTTCCAGGGAGTTATACATCAGCCCCAGCATTTT
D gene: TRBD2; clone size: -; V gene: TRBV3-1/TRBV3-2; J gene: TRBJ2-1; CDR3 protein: CASSQSGGQFF; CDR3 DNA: TGTGCCAGCAGCCAGAGCGGGGGACAGTTCTTC
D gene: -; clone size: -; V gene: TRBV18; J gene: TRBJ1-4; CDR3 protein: CASSPTATNEKLFF; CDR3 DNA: TGTGCCAGCTCACCGACTGCAACTAATGAAAAACTGTTTTTT
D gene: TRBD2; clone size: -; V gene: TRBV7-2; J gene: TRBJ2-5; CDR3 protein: CASSPAGGRLETQYF; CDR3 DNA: TGTGCCAGCAGCCCAGCGGGGGGGAGGCTGGAGACCCAGTACTTC
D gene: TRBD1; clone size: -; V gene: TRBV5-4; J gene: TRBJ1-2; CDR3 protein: CASSLRQGEKTF; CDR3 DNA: TGTGCCAGCAGCTTGCGACAGGGGGAAAAAACCTTC